This T cell receptor beta chain was captured by sequencing in a study of PD-1 blockade in classical Hodgkin lymphoma. Measured with immunoSEQ multiplex PCR; TCRdb has only the in-frame clones, and not every one. The sample yields over 70,000 clones, around 90% seen once. Note on this clone: What it recognizes is unknown.

Germline values: CDR1 SGDLS, CDR2 YYNGEE. V lost 2 bases and J lost 8; bases outside the gene matches: 9. This CDR3 has 15 amino acids. Overall study findings and caveats: Baseline diversity was lower in partial responders and progressors than complete responders.

Relapses following autologous stem cell transplantation were seen in all patients, with brentuximab vedotin exposure varying. The sequence was collected from a human donor with classical Hodgkin lymphoma. This chain connects TRBV9 to TRBJ2-1; TRBD2 matches at 8 bases. This material consisted of peripheral blood mononuclear cells (PBMCs), taken at baseline. CDR3 nucleotides: TGTGCCAGCAGCGTTAGAGCGGGAGTCGGCGATGAGCAGTTCTTC. Encoded protein: CASSVRAGVGDEQFF.